This record looks at one T cell receptor (beta chain) sequence and its context. Antigen specificity is unknown. The entry originates in a study of cytomegalovirus exposure and HLA in healthy donors. Study observations and caveats: Follow-up analysis later connected one missense variant in DCLRE1C with trimming of TCR beta V- and J-genes. Confirmation in vitro established that a few CMV-associated chains were specific for CMV antigens.

Primers: 60 Vbeta forward and 13 Jbeta reverse. The method was immunoSEQ multiplex PCR; TCRdb's version includes in-frame clones alone and lacks a portion of them. Of 150,000 to 200,000 clones listed, 60% to 85% are singletons. The material sequenced was PBMCs. The receptor was isolated from a female donor in good health and CMV-seronegative.

The CDR3 nucleotides are TGTGCCAGCAGCCCAACCGGGACTAGCGGGAGGTTGAACACCGGGGAGCTGTTTTTT. It is translated as CASSPTGTSGRLNTGELFF. This chain links TRBV5-5 with TRBJ2-2, with 15 bases fitting TRBD2. The CDR3 contains 19 residues. With 4 bases clipped from V and 1 base from J, the junction kept 8 bases outside the gene matches. Germline values: CDR1 SGHKS, CDR2 YYEKEE (reference sequence).